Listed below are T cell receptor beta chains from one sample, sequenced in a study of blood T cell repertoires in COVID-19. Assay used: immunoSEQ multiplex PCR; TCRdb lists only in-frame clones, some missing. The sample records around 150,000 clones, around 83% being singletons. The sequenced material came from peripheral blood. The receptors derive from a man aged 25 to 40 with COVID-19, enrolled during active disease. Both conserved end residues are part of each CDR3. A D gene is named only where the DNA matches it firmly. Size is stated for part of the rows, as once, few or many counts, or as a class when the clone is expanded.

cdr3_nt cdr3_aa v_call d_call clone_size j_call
TGTGCCAGCAGCCGGGGAGGAAGCGGTCTCACCGGGGAGCTGTTTTTT CASSRGGSGLTGELFF TRBV7-2 NA NA TRBJ2-2
TGTGCCAGCAGTTACGGCGGGAGGGCCGACGAGCAGTACTTC CASSYGGRADEQYF TRBV6-5 TRBD2 NA TRBJ2-7
TGTGCCAGCAGCTTAACTATCGACTCCAAAAACATTCAGTACTTC CASSLTIDSKNIQYF TRBV11-2 NA NA TRBJ2-4
TGCAGCGTTGTCCAGCAGGGGTTACCCTATGGCTACACCTTC CSVVQQGLPYGYTF TRBV29-1 NA NA TRBJ1-2
TGTGCCTGGAGTGTACAGGGGCCTAACTATGGCTACACCTTC CAWSVQGPNYGYTF TRBV30 TRBD1 NA TRBJ1-2
TGTGCCAGCAGCCACAATGAGGCCAACGTCCTGACTTTC CASSHNEANVLTF TRBV7-8 NA NA TRBJ2-6
TGTGCCAGCAGTCTACGGAGCGGGTCCTACGAGCAGTACTTC CASSLRSGSYEQYF TRBV27 NA NA TRBJ2-7
TGCGCCAGCAGCTTGGCCTCCTTAGCGGCAGGCAATGAGCAGTTCTTC CASSLASLAAGNEQFF TRBV5-1 NA NA TRBJ2-1
TGTGCCAGCAGCGGGACAGGGCTCTCCTACGAGCAGTACTTC CASSGTGLSYEQYF TRBV6-5 TRBD1 NA TRBJ2-7
TGTGCCAGCAGTTCTGCCCGGGACAGGGGATCAGTAAACGAGCAGTACTTC CASSSARDRGSVNEQYF TRBV21-1 NA NA TRBJ2-7
TGCGCCAGCAGCCAACGGGAGATGGCCACAGATACGCAGTATTTT CASSQREMATDTQYF TRBV4-3 NA NA TRBJ2-3
TGTGCCAGCAGTACTCCAGGGGGGAGCGGCTACACCTTC CASSTPGGSGYTF TRBV27 TRBD1 NA TRBJ1-2
TGCGCCAGCAGCCAGGGGGGCATGAACACTGAAGCTTTCTTT CASSQGGMNTEAFF TRBV5-1 TRBD1 NA TRBJ1-1
TGTGCCAGCATGCCGCGGAGGAGCTCCTACAATGAGCAGTTCTTC CASMPRRSSYNEQFF TRBV11-2 NA NA TRBJ2-1
TGTGCCACCAGCAGAGAGACGAACACGGGACAGCCCCAGCATTTT CATSRETNTGQPQHF TRBV15 NA NA TRBJ1-5
TGTGCCAGCAGCCCCAGATTAGCGGGAGGCCACACAGATACGCAGTATTTT CASSPRLAGGHTDTQYF TRBV9 TRBD2 NA TRBJ2-3
TGTGCCACCCTACAGGGGGGGACTAACGAGCAGTACTTC CATLQGGTNEQYF TRBV10-3 NA few TRBJ2-7